This T cell receptor (beta chain) appears in the sequencing data of a study of beta chain features in type 1 diabetes. The study's findings and limits: Across all four CD4+ subsets, people with type 1 diabetes showed modestly shorter TCRB CDR3s.

Expressed TCRB transcripts were sequenced because the entire RNA isolate underwent reverse transcription. Sequencing used immunoSEQ multiplex PCR; TCRdb keeps in-frame clones, though not all of them. Of about 160,000 clones in the sample, roughly 63% were seen once. With V trimmed by 3 bases and J by 5 bases, 0 bases remained unmatched. Germline V gene lookup returns CDR1 LNHNV and CDR2 YYDKDF (reference sequence). The CDR3 length is 13 residues. This clone was found a few times. The antigen is undetermined. Sequencing used naive CD4+ T cells from blood. J is TRBJ2-7 and V is TRBV15, with 11 bases aligning to TRBD1. The clonotype was recovered from a man aged 25-45 years with type 1 diabetes. The chain's CDR3 is CATSRDRGHEQYF. Written as DNA, the CDR3 is TGTGCCACCAGCAGGGACAGGGGGCACGAGCAGTACTTC.